This T cell receptor beta chain was sequenced in a study of CD8+CD57+ T cells in acquired aplastic anemia. For the study at large: Quantities of DNA derived from sorted CD4+ and CD8+ cells averaged roughly 3 ug. The average read count for CD4+ cells in healthy donors was around 9.9 million. Study findings and constraints: Patients did not significantly differ from controls in CD8+ Simpson's diversity. Patients and controls turned out to have 25 to 30 CD8+ CDR3 sequences in common.

Germline-derived CDR1 and CDR2 are SEHNR and FQNEAQ (reference sequence). With 6 bases clipped from V and 5 bases from J, the junction kept 10 bases outside the gene matches. The CDR3 contains 15 residues. Genomic DNA, the template, was used for profiling of the TCR beta VDJ and CDR3. TCRdb analysed the reads with MiXCR anew, one entry per CDR3 protein. The sample lists about 210,000 distinct CDR3 sequences, over 60% occurring once. About this clonotype: Antigen specificity is unknown. Possible read error: a much larger clone is one base away.

The sequence came from a human donor in good health. The chain uses TRBV7-9 and TRBJ1-5; 7 bases are a match to TRBD1. Sequencing input: sorted CD4+, CD8+, or CD8+CD57+ T cells (not recorded which) from PBMCs. Here the CDR3 reads CASSSRQGWDQPQHF. CDR3 DNA sequence: TGTGCCAGCAGTTCCCGACAGGGTTGGGATCAGCCCCAGCATTTT.